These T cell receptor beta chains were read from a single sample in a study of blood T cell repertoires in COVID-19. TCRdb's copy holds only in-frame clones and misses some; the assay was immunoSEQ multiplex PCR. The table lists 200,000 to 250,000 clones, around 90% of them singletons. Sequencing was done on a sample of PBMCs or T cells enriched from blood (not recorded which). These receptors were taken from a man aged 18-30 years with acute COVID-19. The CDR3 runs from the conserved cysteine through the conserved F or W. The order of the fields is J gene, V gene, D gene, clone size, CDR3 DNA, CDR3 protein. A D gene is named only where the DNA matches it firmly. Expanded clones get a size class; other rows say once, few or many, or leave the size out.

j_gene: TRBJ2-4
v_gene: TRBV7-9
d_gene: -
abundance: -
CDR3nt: TGTGCCAGCACCCCGATCCTAGGGGACATTCAGTACTTC
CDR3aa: CASTPILGDIQYF

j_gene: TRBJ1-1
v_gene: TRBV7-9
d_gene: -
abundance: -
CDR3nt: TGTGCCAGCAGCTCGGGACAAAAGAACACTGAAGCTTTCTTT
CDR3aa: CASSSGQKNTEAFF

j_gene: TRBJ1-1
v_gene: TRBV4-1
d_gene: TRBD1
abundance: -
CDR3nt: TGCGCCAGCAGCCACCCATCCAGCCCGGGACAGAGGGTAGCTTTCTTT
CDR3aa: CASSHPSSPGQRVAFF

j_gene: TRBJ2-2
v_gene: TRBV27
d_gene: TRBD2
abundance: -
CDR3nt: TGTGCCAGCAGTGAACTAGCGGGAGATACCGGGGAGCTGTTTTTT
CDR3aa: CASSELAGDTGELFF

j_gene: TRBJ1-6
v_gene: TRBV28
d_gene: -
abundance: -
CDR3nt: TGTGCCAGCAGTTTATCAGGGTGGAATTCACCCCTCCACTTT
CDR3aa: CASSLSGWNSPLHF

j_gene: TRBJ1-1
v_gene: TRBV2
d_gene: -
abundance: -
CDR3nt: TGTGCCAGCAGTCCGCGGGGGGCGGTGAACACTGAAGCTTTCTTT
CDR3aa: CASSPRGAVNTEAFF

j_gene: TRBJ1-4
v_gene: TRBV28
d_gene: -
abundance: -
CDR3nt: TGTGCCAGCAGACCCTTTTTGACGGGAAATGAAAAACTGTTTTTT
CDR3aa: CASRPFLTGNEKLFF

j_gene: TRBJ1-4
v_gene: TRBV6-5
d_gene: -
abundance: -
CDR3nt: TGTGCCAGCGAGGTTCGGGCGGACAGCGACGAAAAACTGTTTTTT
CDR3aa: CASEVRADSDEKLFF

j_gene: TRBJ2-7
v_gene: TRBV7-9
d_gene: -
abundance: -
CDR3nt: TGTGCCAGCAGCTCCAGGGCCTACGAGCAGTACTTC
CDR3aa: CASSSRAYEQYF

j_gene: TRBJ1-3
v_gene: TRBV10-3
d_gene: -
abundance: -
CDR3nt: TGTGCCATCAGTGAGTCCGGCAGGGGAGATGGAAACACCATATATTTT
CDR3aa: CAISESGRGDGNTIYF

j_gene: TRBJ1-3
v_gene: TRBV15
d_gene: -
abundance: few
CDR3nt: TGTGCCACCAGCAGAGACCGGGGGGCTGGTGGAAACACCATATATTTT
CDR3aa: CATSRDRGAGGNTIYF

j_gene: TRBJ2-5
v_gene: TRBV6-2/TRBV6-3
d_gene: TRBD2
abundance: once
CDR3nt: TGTGCCAGCAGTTACTTTAGCGGGAGAGAGACCCAGTACTTC
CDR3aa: CASSYFSGRETQYF

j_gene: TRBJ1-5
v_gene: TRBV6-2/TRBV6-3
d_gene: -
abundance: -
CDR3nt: TGTGCCAGCAGTTTTAAGGGAGATCAGCCCCAGCATTTT
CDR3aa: CASSFKGDQPQHF

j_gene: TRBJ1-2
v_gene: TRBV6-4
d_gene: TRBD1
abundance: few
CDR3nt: TGTGCCAGCAGTGAGACAGGGGGCTATGGCTACACCTTC
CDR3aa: CASSETGGYGYTF

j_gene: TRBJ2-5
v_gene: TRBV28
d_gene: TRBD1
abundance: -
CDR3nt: TGTGCCAGCAGCTTAGGGGGCCGGGAGACCCAGTACTTC
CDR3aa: CASSLGGRETQYF

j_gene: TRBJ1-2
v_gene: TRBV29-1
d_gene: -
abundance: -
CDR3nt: TGCAGCGTTGAAGATAAAGGAGGACAGCTAATTTCTTTAGATTATGGCTACACCTTC
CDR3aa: CSVEDKGGQLISLDYGYTF

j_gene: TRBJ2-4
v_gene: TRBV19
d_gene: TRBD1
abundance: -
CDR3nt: TGTGCCAGTACTCCTTCCGACGGGGGGACAGGGGGACCCAAAAACATTCAGTACTTC
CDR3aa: CASTPSDGGTGGPKNIQYF

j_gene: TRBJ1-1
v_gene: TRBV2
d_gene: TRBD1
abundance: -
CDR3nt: TGTGCCAGCAGTACCGGGACAGGGGTCTCTGAAGCTTTCTTT
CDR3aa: CASSTGTGVSEAFF

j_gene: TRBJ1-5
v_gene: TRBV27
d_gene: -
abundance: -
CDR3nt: TGTGCCAGCAGTTTTACAGGTCGCGGCGGTCAGCCCCAGCATTTT
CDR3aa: CASSFTGRGGQPQHF

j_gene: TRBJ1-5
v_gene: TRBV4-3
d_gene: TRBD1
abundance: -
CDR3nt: TGCGCCAGCAGCCAACAATGGACAGGGGGCTATCAGCCCCAGCATTTT
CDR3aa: CASSQQWTGGYQPQHF

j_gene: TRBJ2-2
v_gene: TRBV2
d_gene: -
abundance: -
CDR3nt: TGTGCCAGCAGCCCCCAGGGCTCCAACACCGGGGAGCTGTTTTTT
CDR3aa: CASSPQGSNTGELFF

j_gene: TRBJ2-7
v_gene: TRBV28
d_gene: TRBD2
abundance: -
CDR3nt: TGTGCCAGCAGTTTATGGGCTAGCGGGACCCTTTACGAGCAGTACTTC
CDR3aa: CASSLWASGTLYEQYF

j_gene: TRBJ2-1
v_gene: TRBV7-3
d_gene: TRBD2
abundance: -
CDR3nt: TGTGCCAGCAGCCCCGAGGGACTAGTTGGTGAGCAGTTCTTC
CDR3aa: CASSPEGLVGEQFF

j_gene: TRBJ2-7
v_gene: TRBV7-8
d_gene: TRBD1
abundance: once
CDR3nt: TGTGCCAGCAGCCCTTATACAGGGGACGAGCAGTACTTC
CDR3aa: CASSPYTGDEQYF

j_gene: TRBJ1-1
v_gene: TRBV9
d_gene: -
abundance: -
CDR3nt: TGTGCCAGCAGCGTAGTACAGGTTGAAGCTTTCTTT
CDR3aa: CASSVVQVEAFF

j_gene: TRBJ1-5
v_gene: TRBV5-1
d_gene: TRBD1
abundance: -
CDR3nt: TGCGCCAGCAGCTTGGAGGGGGCAGTTCACCAGCCCCAGCATTTT
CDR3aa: CASSLEGAVHQPQHF

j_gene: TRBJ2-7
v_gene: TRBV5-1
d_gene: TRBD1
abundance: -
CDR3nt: TGCGCCAGCAGCTTGGGGACAGGGACCTACGAGCAGTACTTC
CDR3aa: CASSLGTGTYEQYF

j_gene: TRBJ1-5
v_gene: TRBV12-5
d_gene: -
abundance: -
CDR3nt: TGTGCTAGTGGTTTCTCACAGGGTAGCAATCAGCCCCAGCATTTT
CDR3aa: CASGFSQGSNQPQHF

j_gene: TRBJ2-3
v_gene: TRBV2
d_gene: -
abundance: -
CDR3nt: TGTGCCAGCAGCCTGGACTCCTTCACAGATACGCAGTATTTT
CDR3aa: CASSLDSFTDTQYF

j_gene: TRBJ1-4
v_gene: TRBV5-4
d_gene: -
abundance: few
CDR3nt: TGTGCCAGCAGCTTGGGTCCCAGGTTTGACGAAAAACTGTTTTTT
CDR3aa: CASSLGPRFDEKLFF

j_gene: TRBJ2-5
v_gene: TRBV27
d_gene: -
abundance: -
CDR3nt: TGTGCCAGCAGTTTATCCGGGGGTGAGGCTCGGGAGACCCAGTACTTC
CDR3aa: CASSLSGGEARETQYF

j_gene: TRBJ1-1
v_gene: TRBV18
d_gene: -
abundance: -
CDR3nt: TGTGCCAGCTCACGGTCCGGTTTCGCTGAAGCTTTCTTT
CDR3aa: CASSRSGFAEAFF

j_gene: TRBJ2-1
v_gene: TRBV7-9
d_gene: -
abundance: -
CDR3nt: TGTGCCAGCAGCTTAGGGGCTAGCGTATCCTACAATGAGCAGTTCTTC
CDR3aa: CASSLGASVSYNEQFF

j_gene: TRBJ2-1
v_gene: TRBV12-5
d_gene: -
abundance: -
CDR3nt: TGTGCTAGTGGTTTGGTCGCAGGGGAAAAGTTCTTC
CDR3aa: CASGLVAGEKFF

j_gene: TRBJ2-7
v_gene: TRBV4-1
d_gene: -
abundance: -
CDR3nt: TGCGCCAGCAGCCGAACAGGGTTGGACGAGCAGTACTTC
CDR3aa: CASSRTGLDEQYF

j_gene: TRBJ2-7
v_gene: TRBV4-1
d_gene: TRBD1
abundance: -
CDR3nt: TGCGCCAGCAGCCAAGTATTTTCGGGACAGGACTACGAGCAGTACTTC
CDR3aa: CASSQVFSGQDYEQYF

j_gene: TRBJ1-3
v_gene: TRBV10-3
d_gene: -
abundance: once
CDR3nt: TGTGCCACCTCCCAGGGACTGGCTGGAAACACCATATATTTT
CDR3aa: CATSQGLAGNTIYF

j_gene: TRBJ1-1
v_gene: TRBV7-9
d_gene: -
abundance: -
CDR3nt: TGTGCCAGCAGCTTAGCAGGGGCTGAAGCTTTCTTT
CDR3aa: CASSLAGAEAFF

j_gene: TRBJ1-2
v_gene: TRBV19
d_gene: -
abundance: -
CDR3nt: TGTGCCAGTAGGGGGGCCCTGCGGGGCTACACCTTC
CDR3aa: CASRGALRGYTF

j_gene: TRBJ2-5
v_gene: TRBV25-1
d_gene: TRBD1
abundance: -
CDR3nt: TGTGCCAGCAGTGGGGGACAGGGGGTAGAGACCCAGTACTTC
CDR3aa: CASSGGQGVETQYF

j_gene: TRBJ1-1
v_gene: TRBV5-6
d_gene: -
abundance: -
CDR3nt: TGTGCCAGCAGCTTGGCCTTTGGCCATACGAACACTGAAGCTTTCTTT
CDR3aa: CASSLAFGHTNTEAFF

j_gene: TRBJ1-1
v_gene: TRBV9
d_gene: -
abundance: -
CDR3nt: TGTGCCAGCAGCGAGAGGGCGCAGAGGAACACTGAAGCTTTCTTT
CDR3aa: CASSERAQRNTEAFF

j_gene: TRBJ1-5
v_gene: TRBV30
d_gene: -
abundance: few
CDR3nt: TGTGCCTGGAGTTTGGGAGTAAACAATCAGCCCCAGCATTTT
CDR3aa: CAWSLGVNNQPQHF

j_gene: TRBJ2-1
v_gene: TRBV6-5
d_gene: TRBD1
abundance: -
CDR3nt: TGTGCCAGCAGCTCCGGACAGGCGACGGGCAATGAGCAGTTCTTC
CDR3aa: CASSSGQATGNEQFF

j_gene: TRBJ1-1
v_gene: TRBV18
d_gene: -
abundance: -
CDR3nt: TGTGCCAGCTCCAGGGGAGAGAACACTGAAGCTTTCTTT
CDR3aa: CASSRGENTEAFF

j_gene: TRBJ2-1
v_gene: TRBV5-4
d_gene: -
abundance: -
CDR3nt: TGTGCCAGCAGACTAGACAGGTCCCTCAACAATGAGCAGTTCTTC
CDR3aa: CASRLDRSLNNEQFF

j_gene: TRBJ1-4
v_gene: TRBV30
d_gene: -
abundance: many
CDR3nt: TGTGCCTGGAGAACCCAACAGCTGAATGAAAAACTGTTTTTT
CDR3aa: CAWRTQQLNEKLFF

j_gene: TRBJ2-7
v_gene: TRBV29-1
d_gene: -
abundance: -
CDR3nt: TGCAGCGTTGAAGGAGACTTTCAGTACGAGCAGTACTTC
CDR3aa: CSVEGDFQYEQYF

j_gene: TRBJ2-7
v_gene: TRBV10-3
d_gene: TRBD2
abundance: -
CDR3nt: TGTGCCATCAGTGAGTGGCGGGAGTCCTACGAGCAGTACTTC
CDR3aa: CAISEWRESYEQYF

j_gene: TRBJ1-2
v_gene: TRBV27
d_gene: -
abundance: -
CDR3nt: TGTGCCAGCAGTTTAACGGGGAGATATGGCTACACCTTC
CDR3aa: CASSLTGRYGYTF

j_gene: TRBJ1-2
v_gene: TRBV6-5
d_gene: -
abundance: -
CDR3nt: TGTGCCAGCAGTCCCGGGAAATCAAATTGGGATGGCTACACCTTC
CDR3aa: CASSPGKSNWDGYTF

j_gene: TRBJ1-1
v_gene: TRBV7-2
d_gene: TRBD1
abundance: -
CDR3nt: TGTGCCAGCAGCTTAAAGGACAGGGGGTTATCTTTCTTT
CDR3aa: CASSLKDRGLSFF

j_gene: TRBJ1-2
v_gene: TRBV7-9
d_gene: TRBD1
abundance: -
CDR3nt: TGTGCCAGCAGCCCCGGGACAGCGATTTATGGCTACACCTTC
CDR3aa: CASSPGTAIYGYTF

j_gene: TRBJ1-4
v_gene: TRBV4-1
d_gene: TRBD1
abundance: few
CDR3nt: TGCGCCAGCAGCCCGGGGACAGCCAACAAACTGTTTTTT
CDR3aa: CASSPGTANKLFF